This T cell receptor beta chain derives from a study of T-cell reconstitution after alpha-beta-depleted transplantation in children. This clonotype was counted at least ten times. Unique molecular identifiers featured in how the TCRbeta library was prepared. TCRdb ran MiXCR on the PCR reads and lists one entry per CDR3 protein. This sample has 77,000 or so distinct CDR3 sequences, with roughly 18% found just once. CDR3 length: 15 amino acids. The germline V gene encodes CDR1 MNHNS and CDR2 SASEGT. Trimming left V 7 bases short and J 0 bases short, with 16 bases between. The source material was PBMCs, mostly from graft donor cells, sampled 360 days after TCRalphabeta/CD19-depleted stem cell transplant. The receptor comes from a male patient aged 2-9 years who had a stem cell transplant for acute lymphoblastic leukemia, so the T cells may come from the graft donor. J is TRBJ2-7 and V is TRBV6-1, with D tentatively TRBD2 (6 bases). CDR3 sequence reads: CASNPRGVSSYEQYF. CDR3 DNA: TGTGCCAGCAATCCCCGCGGGGTAAGCTCCTACGAGCAGTACTTC.